The 17 T cell receptor beta chains given below trace back to one sample, sequenced in a study of OX40 agonist ivuxolimab in advanced cancers. Libraries were built with the immunoSEQ multiplex PCR assay. Entries here come from immuneACCESS through TCRdb and include only in-frame sequences with V and J called. Some clones fail to appear in such tables; in the studies checked, an unresolved V gene covers under half of the shortfall, and the cause of the remainder is unknown. This sample is represented by some 55,000 clones; more than 85% of them were singletons. The ten largest clones take up roughly an eighth of the sample. The material sequenced was CD4+ or CD8+ T cells sorted from blood, taken in a trial of the OX40 agonist ivuxolimab. The origin of the receptors is an adult with an advanced solid tumor such as melanoma, head and neck, liver or kidney cancer.

The V and J genes are TRBV6-6 and TRBJ1-2, with TRBD1 as a possible D gene (5 bases). V lost 2 bases, J lost 9 bases, and 10 bases lay in between. This CDR3 is 12 amino acids long. Germline CDR1 and CDR2: MNHNY and SVGAGI (reference sequence). CDR3 in DNA: TGTGCCAGCAGTTACCAGGGTTTTAGCTACACCTTC. Its protein product is CASSYQGFSYTF.

The gene calls are TRBV5-5 and TRBJ1-2, with 11 bases fitting TRBD1. Looked up from germline, CDR1 is SGHKS and CDR2 is YYEKEE (reference sequence). The length of the CDR3 is 16 residues. Losses at the gene ends were 4 bases for V and 4 bases for J; bases not matched to a gene: 9. CDR3 sequence reads: CASSPQQDRGPYGYTF. In DNA form, the CDR3 reads TGTGCCAGCAGCCCCCAGCAGGACAGGGGGCCCTATGGCTACACCTTC.

The chain carries TRBV7-9 and TRBJ2-3; 9 nucleotides agree with TRBD2. The CDR3 has 16 amino acids. Germline values: CDR1 SEHNR, CDR2 FQNEAQ (reference sequence). The V gene end was trimmed by 2 bases and the J gene end by 4 bases; junction bases not matched to a gene: 7. CDR3 bases: TGTGCCAGCAGCTTATGGCGGGGGGGCCGGGCAGATACGCAGTATTTT. As protein: CASSLWRGGRADTQYF. The full variable domain, in which reference TRBV7-9 and TRBJ2-3 provide the parts outside the CDR3, is DTGVSQNPRHKITKRGQNVTFRCDPISEHNRLYWYRQTLGQGPEFLTYFQNEAQLEKSRLLSDRFSAERPKGSFSTLEIQRTEQGDSAMYLCASSLWRGGRADTQYFGPGTRLTVL.

V is TRBV21-1 and J is TRBJ2-5; the D call in the table, TRBD1, was not verified against the DNA. TRBV21-1 is an annotated pseudogene. The CDR3 extends over 15 amino acids. The CDR3 DNA follows: TGTGCCAGCACCCCTTTAACAGGGTACTCAGAGACCCAGTACTTC. It encodes CASTPLTGYSETQYF.

This clone came up a few times. The chain is built from TRBV18 and TRBJ1-1; D uncertain. The CDR3 has 13 residues. The germline CDR1 and CDR2 sequences are KGHSH and LQKENI. The V end lost 4 bases, the J end lost 11 bases, and 17 bases lay between the germline ends. The CDR3 bases are TGTGCCAGCTCACTCTCCCAATTCAGTGTTGCTTTCTTT. It encodes CASSLSQFSVAFF.

This clone has just one count. The DNA for the CDR3 is TGCAGCGTTGGGAGAAGAAAGGGGACTAGCAATCAGCCCCAGCATTTT. Translation: CSVGRRKGTSNQPQHF. The chain uses TRBV29-1 and TRBJ1-5, with D tentatively TRBD1 (5 bases). From germline, CDR1 is SQVTM and CDR2 ANQGSEA. The CDR3 is 16 residues long. V was shortened by 4 bases and J by 0 bases, with 16 bases between the two germline ends.

Concerning this clone itself: Other DNA sequences within the sample encode an identical CDR3. The rearrangement links TRBV4-2 to TRBJ1-1; D gene unclear. This CDR3 contains 14 residues. V lost 3 bases to trimming and J lost 1 base, with 9 bases between them. Germline V CDR1 and CDR2: LGHNA, YNFKEQ. The CDR3 protein is CASSHLDRNTEAFF. The CDR3 coding sequence is TGTGCCAGCAGCCATCTGGACCGGAACACTGAAGCTTTCTTT.

This chain joins TRBV5-1 and TRBJ1-1; possibly TRBD1 for D (6 bases). Trimming cost V 1 base and J 3 bases, with 10 bases left between them. The CDR3 has 14 residues. Germline lookup yields CDR1 SGHRS and CDR2 YFSETQ. The CDR3 DNA sequence: TGCGCCAGCAGCTTGACAGGGCGAGACACTGAAGCTTTCTTT. It specifies CASSLTGRDTEAFF. Complete variable domain (other parts from reference TRBV5-1 and TRBJ1-1): KAGVTQTPRYLIKTRGQQVTLSCSPISGHRSVSWYQQTPGQGLQFLFEYFSETQRNKGNFPGRFSGRQFSNSRSEMNVSTLELGDSALYLCASSLTGRDTEAFFGQGTRLTVV.

J is TRBJ1-3 and V is TRBV2; D uncertain. The V end was cut by 2 bases, the J end by 2 bases, with 10 bases between. This CDR3 contains 15 residues. The germline CDR1 and CDR2 sequences are SNHLY and FYNNEI. The CDR3 sequence: CASSEIRGAGNTIYF. The CDR3 DNA sequence: TGTGCCAGCAGTGAAATCCGGGGAGCTGGAAACACCATATATTTT.

The chain joins TRBV28 to TRBJ2-7; 10 nucleotides line up with TRBD1. V lost 1 base to trimming and J lost 11 bases; unmatched junction nucleotides: 2. This CDR3 comprises 12 residues. CDR1 is MDHEN, CDR2 SYDVKM, per germline. The CDR3 DNA sequence: TGTGCCAGCAGTTTATTGGACAGGGGGAAGTACTTC. Translated, it gives CASSLLDRGKYF.

The chain uses TRBV5-1 and TRBJ2-7, with D perhaps TRBD1 (5 bases). Germline V CDR1 and CDR2: SGHRS, YFSETQ. The CDR3 has 15 amino acids. Trimming removed 4 bases at V and 4 bases at J, with 18 bases between. CDR3 sequence (DNA): TGCGCCAGCAGCGGGTGGGGCCCTCTGGAGTACGAGCAGTACTTC. It is translated as CASSGWGPLEYEQYF.

The chain links TRBV2 to TRBJ2-4; D possibly uses TRBD1 or TRBD2 (6 bases each). This CDR3 comprises 12 residues. V lost 8 bases and J 8 bases, leaving 13 bases between the germline ends. Germline CDR1 and CDR2: SNHLY and FYNNEI. CDR3 sequence reads: CASERGVDIQYF. In nucleotides, the CDR3 is TGTGCCAGCGAGAGGGGGGTGGACATTCAGTACTTC.

V and J are TRBV6-5 and TRBJ1-5; 9 bases fit TRBD1. Germline CDR1 reads MNHEY; CDR2 reads SVGAGI. The V segment lost 5 bases and the J segment 16 bases; nucleotides outside the gene matches: 9. The CDR3 length is 12 residues. The CDR3 DNA is TGTGCCAGCAGTAACAGGGGGCGGAAGGAACATTTT. Its translation: CASSNRGRKEHF.

This clone was seen only a few times. The chain joins TRBV11-2 to TRBJ2-4, with 7 bases fitting TRBD2. V dropped 0 bases and J dropped 2; count of bases not matched to a gene: 10. Germline V gene lookup returns CDR1 SGHAT and CDR2 FQNNGV. The CDR3 has 18 amino acids. The CDR3 DNA is TGTGCCAGCAGCTTAGATCCCCTAGCGGACGGGACCAAAAACATTCAGTACTTC. It specifies CASSLDPLADGTKNIQYF.

V usage is TRBV29-1 and J usage is TRBJ2-7; 8 nucleotides agree with TRBD2. Germline CDR1 SQVTM, CDR2 ANQGSEA. This CDR3 region has 13 residues. The V gene end was trimmed by 6 bases and the J gene end by 3 bases; junction bases not matched to a gene: 7. Written as DNA, the CDR3 is TGCAGCGTGGGGGCGGGAGGAGTCTACGAGCAGTACTTC. It codes for CSVGAGGVYEQYF.

This chain uses TRBV6-5 with TRBJ1-1, with TRBD1 identical over 9 bases. V gave up 5 bases and J gave up 8 bases; unmatched junction bases: 6. Germline lookup yields CDR1 MNHEY and CDR2 SVGAGI. The CDR3 consists of 13 residues. The CDR3 DNA reads as TGTGCCAGCAGTGAAACGACAGGGGGAGAAGCTTTCTTT. The encoded protein is CASSETTGGEAFF.

The V call is TRBV27, the J call TRBJ2-3; TRBD2 matches 11 bases. The CDR3 is 13 amino acids. The junction had 2 bases not matched to a gene; V was cut back by 4 bases and J by 8 bases. Germline V CDR1 and CDR2: MNHEY, SMNVEV (reference sequence). CDR3: CASSWLAGGTQYF. Here the CDR3 DNA reads TGTGCCAGCAGTTGGCTAGCGGGGGGTACGCAGTATTTT.